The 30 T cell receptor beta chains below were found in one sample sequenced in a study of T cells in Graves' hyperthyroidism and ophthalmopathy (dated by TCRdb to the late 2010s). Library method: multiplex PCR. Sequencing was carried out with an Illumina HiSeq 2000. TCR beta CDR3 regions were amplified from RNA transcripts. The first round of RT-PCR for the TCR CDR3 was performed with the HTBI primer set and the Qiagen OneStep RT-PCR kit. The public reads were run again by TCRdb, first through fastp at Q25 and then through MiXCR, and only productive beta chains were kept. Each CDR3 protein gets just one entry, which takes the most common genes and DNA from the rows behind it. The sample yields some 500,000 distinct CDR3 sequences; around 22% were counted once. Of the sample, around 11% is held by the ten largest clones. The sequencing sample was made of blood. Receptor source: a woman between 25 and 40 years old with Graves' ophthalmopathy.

DNA of the CDR3: TGCGCCAGCAGCTTCCGAGGACAGGGTCCTGAAGAGACCCAGTACTTC. This codes for CASSFRGQGPEETQYF. This chain links TRBV5-1 with TRBJ2-5; 8 positions match TRBD1. There are 16 residues in the CDR3. Germline V CDR1 and CDR2: SGHRS, YFSETQ. V lost 2 bases and J lost 3; bases outside the gene matches: 9.

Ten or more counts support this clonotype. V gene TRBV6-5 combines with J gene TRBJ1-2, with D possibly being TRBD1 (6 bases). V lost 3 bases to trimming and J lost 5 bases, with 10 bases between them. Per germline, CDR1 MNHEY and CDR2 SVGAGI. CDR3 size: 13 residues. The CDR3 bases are TGTGCCAGCAGTTATGAGGGGGTATATGGCTACACCTTC. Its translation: CASSYEGVYGYTF.

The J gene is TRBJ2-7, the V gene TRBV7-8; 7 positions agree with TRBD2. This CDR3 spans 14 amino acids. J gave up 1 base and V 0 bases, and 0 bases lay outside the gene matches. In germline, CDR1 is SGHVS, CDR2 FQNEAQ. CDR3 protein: CASSLASGSYEQYF. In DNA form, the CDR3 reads TGTGCCAGCAGCTTAGCTAGCGGGTCCTACGAGCAGTACTTC.

CDR3 bases: TGCAGCGTTAACCACAGGCACACCGGGGAGCTGTTTTTT. This sequence encodes CSVNHRHTGELFF. This chain joins TRBV29-1 and TRBJ2-2; possible D gene TRBD1, 5 bases. Germline V gene lookup returns CDR1 SQVTM and CDR2 ANQGSEA. V was shortened by 5 bases and J by 3 bases, with 10 bases between the two germline ends. The CDR3 runs 13 residues.

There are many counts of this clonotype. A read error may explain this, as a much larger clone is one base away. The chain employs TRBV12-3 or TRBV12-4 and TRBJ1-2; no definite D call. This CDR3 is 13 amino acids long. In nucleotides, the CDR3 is TGTGCCAGCGGTTTAATCGGGAACTATGGCTACACCTTC. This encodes CASGLIGNYGYTF.

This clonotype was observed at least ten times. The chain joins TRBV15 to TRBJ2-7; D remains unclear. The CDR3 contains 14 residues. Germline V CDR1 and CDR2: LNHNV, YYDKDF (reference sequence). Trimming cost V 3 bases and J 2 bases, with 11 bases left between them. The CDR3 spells CATSSAQGPYEQYF. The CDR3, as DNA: TGTGCCACCAGCAGTGCACAAGGACCCTACGAGCAGTACTTC.

This chain's CDR3 is CSARSTGVGEQYF. CDR3 in DNA: TGCAGTGCTAGGTCGACAGGGGTAGGGGAGCAGTACTTC. The J gene is TRBJ2-7, the V gene TRBV20-1, with TRBD1 identical over 8 bases. Per the germline V gene, CDR1 is DFQATT and CDR2 is SNEGSKA (reference sequence). V lost 3 bases, J lost 7 bases, and 8 bases stayed unmatched. The CDR3 consists of 13 residues.

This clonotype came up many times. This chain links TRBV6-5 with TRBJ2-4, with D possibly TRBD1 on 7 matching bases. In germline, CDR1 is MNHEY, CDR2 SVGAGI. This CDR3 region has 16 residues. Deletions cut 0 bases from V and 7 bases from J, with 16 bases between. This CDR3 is CASSYSNQGGRNIQYF. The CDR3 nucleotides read TGTGCCAGCAGTTACTCGAATCAGGGGGGTCGGAACATTCAGTACTTC.

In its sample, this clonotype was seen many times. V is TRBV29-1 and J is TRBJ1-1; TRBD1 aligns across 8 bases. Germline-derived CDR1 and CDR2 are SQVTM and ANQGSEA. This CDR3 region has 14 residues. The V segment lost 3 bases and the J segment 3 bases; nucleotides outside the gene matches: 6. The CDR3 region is CSVEATGEDTEAFF. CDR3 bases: TGCAGCGTTGAGGCGACAGGGGAGGACACTGAAGCTTTCTTT.

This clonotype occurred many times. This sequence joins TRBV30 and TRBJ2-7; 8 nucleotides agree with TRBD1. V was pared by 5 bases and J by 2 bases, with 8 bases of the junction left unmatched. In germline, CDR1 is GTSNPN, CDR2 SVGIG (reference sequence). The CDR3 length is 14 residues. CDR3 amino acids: CAWVDRGVTYEQYF. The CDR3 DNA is TGTGCCTGGGTCGACAGGGGAGTCACCTACGAGCAGTACTTC.

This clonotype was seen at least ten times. This CDR3 is CASSGARDLTAFF. The CDR3 coding sequence is TGTGCCAGCAGCGGTGCGAGGGACCTGACTGCTTTCTTT. The rearrangement uses TRBV14 and TRBJ1-1; tentatively, D is TRBD1 (5 bases). V was cut by 5 bases and J by 11 bases, with 18 bases left in between. The length of the CDR3 is 13 residues. Looked up from germline, CDR1 is SGHDN and CDR2 is FVKESK.

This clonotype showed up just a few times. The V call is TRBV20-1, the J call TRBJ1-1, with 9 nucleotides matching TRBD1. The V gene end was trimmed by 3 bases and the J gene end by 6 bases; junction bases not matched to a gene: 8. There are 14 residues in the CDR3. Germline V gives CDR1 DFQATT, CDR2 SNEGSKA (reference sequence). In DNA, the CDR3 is TGCAGTGCTAGTCCGACAGGGGGTCTCTCTGAAGCTTTCTTT. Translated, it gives CSASPTGGLSEAFF.

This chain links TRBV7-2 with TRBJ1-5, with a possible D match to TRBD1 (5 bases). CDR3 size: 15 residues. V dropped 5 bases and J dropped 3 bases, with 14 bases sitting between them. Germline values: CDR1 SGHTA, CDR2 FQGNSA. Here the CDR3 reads CASSPQGANNQPQHF. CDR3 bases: TGTGCCAGCAGCCCGCAGGGAGCCAACAATCAGCCCCAGCATTTT.

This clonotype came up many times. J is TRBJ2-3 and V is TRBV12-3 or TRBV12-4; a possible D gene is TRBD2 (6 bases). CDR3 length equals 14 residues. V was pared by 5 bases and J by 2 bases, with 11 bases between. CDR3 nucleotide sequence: TGTGCCAGCAGTCTTAAGCGGGCCACAGATACGCAGTATTTT. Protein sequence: CASSLKRATDTQYF.

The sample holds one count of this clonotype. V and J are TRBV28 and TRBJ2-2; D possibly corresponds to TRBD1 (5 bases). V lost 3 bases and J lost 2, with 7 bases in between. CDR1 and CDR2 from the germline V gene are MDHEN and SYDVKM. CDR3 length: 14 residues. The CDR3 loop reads CASSFDSNTGELFF. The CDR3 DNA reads TGTGCCAGCAGTTTCGACAGCAACACCGGGGAGCTGTTTTTT.

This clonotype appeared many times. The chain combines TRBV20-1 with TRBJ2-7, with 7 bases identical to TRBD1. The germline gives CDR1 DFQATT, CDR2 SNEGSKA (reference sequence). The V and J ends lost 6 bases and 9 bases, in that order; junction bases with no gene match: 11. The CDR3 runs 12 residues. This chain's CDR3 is CSAPRGQAGQYF. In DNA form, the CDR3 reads TGCAGTGCCCCCAGAGGACAGGCCGGGCAGTACTTC.

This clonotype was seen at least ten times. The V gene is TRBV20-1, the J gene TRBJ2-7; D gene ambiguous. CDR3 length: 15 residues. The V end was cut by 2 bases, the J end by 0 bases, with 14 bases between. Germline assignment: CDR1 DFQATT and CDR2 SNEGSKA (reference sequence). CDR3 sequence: CSARTGEEASYEQYF. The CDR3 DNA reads TGCAGTGCTAGAACTGGGGAAGAGGCCTCCTACGAGCAGTACTTC.

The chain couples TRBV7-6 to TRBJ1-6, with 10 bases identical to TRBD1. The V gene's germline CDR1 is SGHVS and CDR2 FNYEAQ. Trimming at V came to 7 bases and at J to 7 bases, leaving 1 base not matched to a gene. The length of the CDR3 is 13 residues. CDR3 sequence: CASMGQGNSPLHF. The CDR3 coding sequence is TGTGCCAGCATGGGACAGGGGAATTCACCCCTCCACTTT.

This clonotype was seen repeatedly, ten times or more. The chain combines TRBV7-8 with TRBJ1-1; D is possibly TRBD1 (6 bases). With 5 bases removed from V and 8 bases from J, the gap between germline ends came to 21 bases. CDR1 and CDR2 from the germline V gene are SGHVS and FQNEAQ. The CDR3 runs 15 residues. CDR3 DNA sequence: TGTGCCAGCAGCCAACTACAGGGTGGGTCTGAGGAAGCTTTCTTT. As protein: CASSQLQGGSEEAFF.

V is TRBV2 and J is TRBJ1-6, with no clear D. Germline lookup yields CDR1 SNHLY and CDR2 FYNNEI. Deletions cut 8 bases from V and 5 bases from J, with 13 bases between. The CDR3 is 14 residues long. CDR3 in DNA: TGTGCCAGCTCCCCGGCGGAAGATAATTCACCCCTCCACTTT. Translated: CASSPAEDNSPLHF.

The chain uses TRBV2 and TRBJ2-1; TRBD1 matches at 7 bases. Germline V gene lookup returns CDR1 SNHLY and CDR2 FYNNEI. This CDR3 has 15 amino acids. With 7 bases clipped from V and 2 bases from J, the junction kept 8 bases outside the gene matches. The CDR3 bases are TGTGCCAGCATTATTAGACAGGGTGCCTACAATGAGCAGTTCTTC. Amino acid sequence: CASIIRQGAYNEQFF.

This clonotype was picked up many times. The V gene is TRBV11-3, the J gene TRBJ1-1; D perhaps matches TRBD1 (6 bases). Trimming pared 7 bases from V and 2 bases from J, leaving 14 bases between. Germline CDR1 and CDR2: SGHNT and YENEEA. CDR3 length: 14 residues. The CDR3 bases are TGTGCCAGCACCCATGGGACATCTAACACTGAAGCTTTCTTT. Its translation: CASTHGTSNTEAFF.

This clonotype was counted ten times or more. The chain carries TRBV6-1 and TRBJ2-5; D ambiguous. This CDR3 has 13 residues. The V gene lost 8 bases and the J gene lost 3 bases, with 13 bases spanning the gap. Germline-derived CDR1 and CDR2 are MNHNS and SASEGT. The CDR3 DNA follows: TGTGCCAGCTTGGGCCATCGGGAAGAGACCCAGTACTTC. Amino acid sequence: CASLGHREETQYF.

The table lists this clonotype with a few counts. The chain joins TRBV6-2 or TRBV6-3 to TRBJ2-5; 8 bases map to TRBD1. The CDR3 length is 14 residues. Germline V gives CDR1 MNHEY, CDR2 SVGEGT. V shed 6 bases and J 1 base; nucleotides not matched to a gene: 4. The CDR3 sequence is CASRNDRGQETQYF. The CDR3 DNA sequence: TGTGCCAGCAGGAACGACAGGGGCCAAGAGACCCAGTACTTC.

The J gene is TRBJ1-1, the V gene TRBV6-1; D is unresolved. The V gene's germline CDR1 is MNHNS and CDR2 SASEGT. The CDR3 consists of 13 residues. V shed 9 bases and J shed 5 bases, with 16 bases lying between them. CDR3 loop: CASFMSGRTEAFF. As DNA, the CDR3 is TGTGCCAGTTTTATGAGTGGGCGAACTGAAGCTTTCTTT.

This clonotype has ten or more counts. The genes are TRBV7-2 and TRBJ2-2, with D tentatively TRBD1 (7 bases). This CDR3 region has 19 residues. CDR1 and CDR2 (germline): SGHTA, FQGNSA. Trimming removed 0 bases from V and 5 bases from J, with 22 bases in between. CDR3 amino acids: CASSLALFRGGAGTGELFF. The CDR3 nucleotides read TGTGCCAGCAGCTTAGCGCTTTTCCGAGGGGGCGCGGGAACCGGGGAGCTGTTTTTT.

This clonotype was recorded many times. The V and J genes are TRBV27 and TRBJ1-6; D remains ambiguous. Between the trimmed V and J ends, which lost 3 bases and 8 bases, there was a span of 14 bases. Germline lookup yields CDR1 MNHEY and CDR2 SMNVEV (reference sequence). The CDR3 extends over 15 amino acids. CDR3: CASSFTRAVDSPLHF. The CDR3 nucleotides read TGTGCCAGCAGTTTCACTCGGGCTGTCGATTCACCCCTCCACTTT.

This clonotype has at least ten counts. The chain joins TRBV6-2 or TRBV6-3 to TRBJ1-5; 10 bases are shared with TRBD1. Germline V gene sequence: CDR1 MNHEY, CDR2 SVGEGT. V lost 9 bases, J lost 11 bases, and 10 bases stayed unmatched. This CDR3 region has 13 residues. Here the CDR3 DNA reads TGTGCCAGTGCTCCGGGACAGGGGATAACCCAGCATTTT. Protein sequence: CASAPGQGITQHF.

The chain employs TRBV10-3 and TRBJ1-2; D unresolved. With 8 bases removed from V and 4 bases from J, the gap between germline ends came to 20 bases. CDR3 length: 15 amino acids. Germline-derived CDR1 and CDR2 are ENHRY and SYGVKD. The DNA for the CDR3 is TGTGCCATCTCTCCAGAGGGTCCAGGACTCTATGGCTACACCTTC. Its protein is CAISPEGPGLYGYTF.

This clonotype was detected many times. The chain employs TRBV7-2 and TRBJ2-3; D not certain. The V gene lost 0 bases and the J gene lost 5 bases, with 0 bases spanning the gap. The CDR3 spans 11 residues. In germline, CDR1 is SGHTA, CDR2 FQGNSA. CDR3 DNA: TGTGCCAGCAGCTTAGCAGATACGCAGTATTTT. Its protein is CASSLADTQYF.